This TCR beta chain was observed in a study of cytomegalovirus exposure and HLA in healthy donors. Study-level points and caveats: Researchers counted approximately 160 TCR beta chains as cytomegalovirus-associated. The likely explanation for a cluster of highly shared sequence variants was sequencing artifact. Immune exposure was documented only through CMV serostatus.

This clone was counted a single time. Its antigen is still unknown. The PCR ran on 60 Vbeta and 13 Jbeta primers. TCRdb keeps only in-frame clones here, not all; method: immunoSEQ multiplex PCR. The table records about 200,000 clones, approximately 86% of them present only once. The CDR3 has 14 residues. With V trimmed by 3 bases and J by 6 bases, 4 bases remained unmatched. From germline, CDR1 is SGHTA and CDR2 FQGTGA. The source of this sequence is a woman aged 25 to 39 in good health and CMV-seronegative. The rearrangement uses TRBV7-3 and TRBJ2-3; 9 nucleotides align to TRBD2. Material: PBMCs. CDR3 DNA sequence: TGTGCCAGCAGCTTGCGGGGGGGGGAGGATACGCAGTATTTT. It specifies CASSLRGGEDTQYF.